These 11 T cell receptor beta chains originate from one sample sequenced in a study of blood T cell repertoires in COVID-19. Produced via immunoSEQ multiplex PCR; TCRdb's table is partial and in-frame only. The table has 95,000 to 150,000 clones, 65% to 85% seen once. Sequencing was performed on peripheral blood. These receptors were collected from a man at least 80 years old with active or convalescent COVID-19.

The CDR3 here is CASSPFRNTEAFF. The CDR3 region has the DNA TGTGCCAGCAGCCCATTCAGGAACACTGAAGCTTTCTTT. The rearrangement uses TRBV14 and TRBJ1-1, with D hard to call. Germline V CDR1 and CDR2: SGHDN, FVKESK. The germline V and J ends were trimmed by 4 bases and 1 base, with 7 bases remaining between them. The CDR3 is 13 residues long.

This chain joins TRBV6-4 and TRBJ1-5; TRBD1 aligns across 8 bases. Germline loops: CDR1 MRHNA, CDR2 SNTAGT. V shed 2 bases, J shed 6 bases, and the junction held 6 bases outside the gene matches. This CDR3 is built from 15 residues. The CDR3 DNA reads as TGTGCCAGCAGTGACGCACGGACAGGGATTCAGCCCCAGCATTTT. Protein product: CASSDARTGIQPQHF.

The chain links TRBV19 to TRBJ1-5, with 8 bases matching TRBD1. CDR3 length: 15 residues. V shed 3 bases, J shed 3 bases, and the junction held 4 bases outside the gene matches. From germline, CDR1 is LNHDA and CDR2 SQIVND (reference sequence). Here the CDR3 reads CASSMAGGLNQPQHF. The DNA of the CDR3 is TGTGCCAGTAGTATGGCAGGGGGCCTCAATCAGCCCCAGCATTTT.

The chain carries TRBV7-9 and TRBJ2-6, with D perhaps matching TRBD1 (5 bases). Looked up from germline, CDR1 is SEHNR and CDR2 is FQNEAQ (reference sequence). Deletions cut 4 bases from V and 2 bases from J, with 6 bases between. The CDR3 has 14 amino acids. The CDR3 loop is CASSSQAGANVLTF. CDR3 coding DNA: TGTGCCAGCAGCTCACAGGCTGGGGCCAACGTCCTGACTTTC.

The chain combines TRBV5-1 with TRBJ2-1; tentatively, D is TRBD1 (5 bases). The CDR3 has 13 residues. V lost 2 bases and J lost 3, with 6 bases in between. Germline values: CDR1 SGHRS, CDR2 YFSETQ. CDR3 residues: CASSLDSYNEQFF. CDR3 DNA sequence: TGCGCCAGCAGCTTAGACAGCTACAATGAGCAGTTCTTC.

The chain has TRBV7-9 and TRBJ2-7, with a weak D call TRBD1 (5 bases). CDR1 is SEHNR and CDR2 is FQNEAQ in the germline V gene (reference sequence). The ends were cut back, 0 bases at V and 1 base at J, with 10 bases in the middle. The CDR3 is made up of 15 amino acids. The CDR3 sequence: CASSLASSGSYEQYF. Here the CDR3 DNA reads TGTGCCAGCAGCTTAGCGTCGTCAGGGTCCTACGAGCAGTACTTC.

Concerning this clone: Different DNA sequences within this sample yield the same CDR3. V is TRBV4-3 and J is TRBJ2-7; maybe TRBD2 (6 bases). The CDR3 is 14 amino acids. V was pared by 0 bases and J by 3 bases, with 9 bases between. Germline CDR1 is LGHNA and CDR2 is YSLEER. The CDR3: CASSQDGRGYEQYF. Here the CDR3 DNA reads TGCGCCAGCAGCCAAGACGGGCGGGGCTACGAGCAGTACTTC.

J is TRBJ1-1 and V is TRBV27; TRBD1 matches at 10 bases. The V and J ends lost 5 bases and 4 bases, in that order; junction bases with no gene match: 10. CDR1 is MNHEY and CDR2 is SMNVEV in the germline V gene (reference sequence). The CDR3 is made up of 16 amino acids. The CDR3 reads CASSISKTGGSTEAFF. For the CDR3, the DNA is TGTGCCAGCAGTATCTCTAAGACAGGGGGCTCCACTGAAGCTTTCTTT.

The J gene is TRBJ2-7, the V gene TRBV7-2; a weak D match, TRBD1 (5 bases). This CDR3 region has 14 residues. V shed 2 bases and J shed 1 base, with 9 bases lying between them. Germline CDR1 and CDR2: SGHTA and FQGNSA. CDR3 bases: TGTGCCAGCAGCTTAAAGGGGATATCCTACGAGCAGTACTTC. This codes for CASSLKGISYEQYF. The full variable domain, rest sourced from reference TRBV7-2 and TRBJ2-7, is GAGVSQSPSNKVTEKGKDVELRCDPISGHTALYWYRQSLGQGLEFLIYFQGNSAPDKSGLPSDRFSAERTGGSVSTLTIQRTQQEDSAVYLCASSLKGISYEQYFGPGTRLTVT.

The chain carries TRBV4-3 and TRBJ1-3; D is undetermined. The CDR3 has 18 residues. V lost 0 bases, J lost 0 bases, and 15 bases lay in between. CDR1 is LGHNA and CDR2 is YSLEER in the germline V gene. CDR3 residues: CASSQDWRTTSSGNTIYF. As DNA, the CDR3 is TGCGCCAGCAGCCAAGATTGGAGGACGACGAGCTCTGGAAACACCATATATTTT.

The rearrangement links TRBV21-1 to TRBJ1-6; TRBD1 is taken as the D call from the table, unchecked against the DNA. TRBV21-1 constitutes a pseudogene. This CDR3 is 21 amino acids long. CDR3 coding DNA: TGTGCCAGCAGCAAAGCTTCCTGGAGGGACAGCTTAGCCTCCTATAATTCACCCCTCCACTTT. The encoded protein is CASSKASWRDSLASYNSPLHF.